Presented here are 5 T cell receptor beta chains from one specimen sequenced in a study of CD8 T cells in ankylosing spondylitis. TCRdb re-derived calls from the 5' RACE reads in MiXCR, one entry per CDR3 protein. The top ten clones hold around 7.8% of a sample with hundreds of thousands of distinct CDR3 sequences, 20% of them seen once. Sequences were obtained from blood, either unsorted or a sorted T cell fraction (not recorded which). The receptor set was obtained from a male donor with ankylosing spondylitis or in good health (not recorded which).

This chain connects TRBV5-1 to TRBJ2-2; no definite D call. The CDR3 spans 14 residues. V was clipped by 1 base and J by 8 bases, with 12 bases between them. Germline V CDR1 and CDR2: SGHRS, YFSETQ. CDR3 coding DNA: TGCGCCAGCAGCTTGTCGGAGAAAGGTGGGGAGCTGTTTTTT. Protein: CASSLSEKGGELFF.

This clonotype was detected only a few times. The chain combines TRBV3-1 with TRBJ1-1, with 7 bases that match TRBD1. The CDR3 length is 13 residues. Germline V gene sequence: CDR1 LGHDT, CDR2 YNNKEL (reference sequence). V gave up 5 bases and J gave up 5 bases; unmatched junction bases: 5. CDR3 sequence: CASSDTGVTEAFF. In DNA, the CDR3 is TGTGCCAGCAGCGATACAGGGGTTACTGAAGCTTTCTTT.

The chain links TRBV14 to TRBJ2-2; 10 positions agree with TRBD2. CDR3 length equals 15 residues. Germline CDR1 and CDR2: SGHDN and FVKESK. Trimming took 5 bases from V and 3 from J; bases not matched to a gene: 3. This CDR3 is CASSKGLAYTGELFF. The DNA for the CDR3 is TGTGCCAGCAGCAAGGGACTAGCGTACACCGGGGAGCTGTTTTTT.

CDR3 sequence: CSARAEESGNTIYF. CDR3 DNA sequence: TGCAGTGCTAGAGCGGAGGAATCTGGAAACACCATATATTTT. The chain has TRBV20-1 and TRBJ1-3; D uncertain. V was cut by 1 base and J by 1 base, with 8 bases left in between. The germline CDR1 and CDR2 sequences are DFQATT and SNEGSKA (reference sequence). This CDR3 is 14 amino acids long.

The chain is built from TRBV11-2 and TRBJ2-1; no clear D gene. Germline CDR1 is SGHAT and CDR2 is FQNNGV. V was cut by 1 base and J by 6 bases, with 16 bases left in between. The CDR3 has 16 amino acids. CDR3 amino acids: CASSLGGAVYVNEQFF. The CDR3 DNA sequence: TGTGCCAGCAGCTTAGGTGGAGCAGTATATGTCAATGAGCAGTTCTTC.